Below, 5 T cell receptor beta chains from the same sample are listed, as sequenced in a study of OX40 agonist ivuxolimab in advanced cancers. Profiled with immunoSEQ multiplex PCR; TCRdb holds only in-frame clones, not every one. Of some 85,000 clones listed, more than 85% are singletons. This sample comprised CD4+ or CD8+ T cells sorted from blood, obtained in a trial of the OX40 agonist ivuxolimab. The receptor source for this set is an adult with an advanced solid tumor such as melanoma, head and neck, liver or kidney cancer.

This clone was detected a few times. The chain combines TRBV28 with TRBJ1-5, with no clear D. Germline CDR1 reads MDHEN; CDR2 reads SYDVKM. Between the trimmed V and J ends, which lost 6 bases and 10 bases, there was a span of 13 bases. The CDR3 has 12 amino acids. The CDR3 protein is CASRRLLSPQHF. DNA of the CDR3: TGTGCCAGCAGAAGACTCCTGTCACCCCAGCATTTT.

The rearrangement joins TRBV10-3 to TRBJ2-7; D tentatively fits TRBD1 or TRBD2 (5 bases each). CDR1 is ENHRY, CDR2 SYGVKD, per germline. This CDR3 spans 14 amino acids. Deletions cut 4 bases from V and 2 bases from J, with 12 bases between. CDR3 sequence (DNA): TGTGCCATCAGTGCCGGGACGCCGACCTACGAGCAGTACTTC. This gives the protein CAISAGTPTYEQYF.

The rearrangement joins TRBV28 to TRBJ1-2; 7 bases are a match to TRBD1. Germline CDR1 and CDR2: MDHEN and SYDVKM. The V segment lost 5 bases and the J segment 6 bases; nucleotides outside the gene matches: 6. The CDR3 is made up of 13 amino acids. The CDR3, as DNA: TGTGCCAGCAGTCCAAGGGGGCGAAATGGCTACACCTTC. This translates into CASSPRGRNGYTF.

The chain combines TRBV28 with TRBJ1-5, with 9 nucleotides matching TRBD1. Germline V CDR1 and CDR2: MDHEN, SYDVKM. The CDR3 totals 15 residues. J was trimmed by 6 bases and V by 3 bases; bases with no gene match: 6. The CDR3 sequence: CASSFHRTGAQPQHF. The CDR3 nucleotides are TGTGCCAGCAGTTTCCACCGGACAGGGGCTCAGCCCCAGCATTTT.

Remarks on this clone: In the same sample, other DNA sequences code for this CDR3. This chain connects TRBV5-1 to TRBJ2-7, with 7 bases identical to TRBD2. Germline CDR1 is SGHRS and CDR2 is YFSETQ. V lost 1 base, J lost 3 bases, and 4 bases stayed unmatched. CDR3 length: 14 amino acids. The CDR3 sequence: CASSLSGGNYEQYF. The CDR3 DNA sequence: TGCGCCAGCAGCTTGTCGGGGGGAAACTACGAGCAGTACTTC.